The 24 T cell receptor beta chains presented below share a single source sample, sequenced in a study of Ad26.COV2.S vaccination and SARS-CoV-2 variants. The treatment is: roughly 18 received Ad26.COV2.S at low or high dose, single or two shots; about 5 received placebo; per-sample allocation not given. After the first vaccine or placebo injection, samples were drawn on day 63. Measured with immunoSEQ multiplex PCR; TCRdb has only the in-frame clones, and not every one. Seen here are roughly 300,000 clones, about 88% observed once, and the top ten hold around 11%. The sequencing here drew on peripheral blood, taken in a trial of Ad26.COV2.S vaccine versus placebo. These receptors originate from a person aged 18 to 65 who received the Ad26.COV2.S COVID-19 vaccine or a placebo.

CDR3 region: CASSLAAQETQYF. The CDR3 DNA follows: TGTGCCAGCAGCTTAGCGGCCCAAGAGACCCAGTACTTC. V and J are TRBV7-8 and TRBJ2-5; D call uncertain. The CDR3 is 13 amino acids. The V gene lost 0 bases and the J gene lost 1 base, with 3 bases spanning the gap. Germline CDR1 reads SGHVS; CDR2 reads FQNEAQ.

The CDR3 here is CASSRELVRHGFEQFF. CDR3 nucleotide sequence: TGTGCCAGCAGCCGCGAACTAGTGAGGCATGGGTTTGAGCAGTTCTTC. The gene calls are TRBV6-2 or TRBV6-3 and TRBJ2-1, with D possibly TRBD2 on 5 matching bases. Trimming stripped 6 bases from V and 9 bases from J, with 24 bases between. Germline assignment: CDR1 MNHEY and CDR2 SVGEGT. This CDR3 comprises 16 residues.

The V gene is TRBV5-1, the J gene TRBJ1-1, with TRBD1 as a possible D gene (5 bases). Germline V gene lookup returns CDR1 SGHRS and CDR2 YFSETQ. Trimming cost V 4 bases and J 8 bases, with 18 bases left between them. This CDR3 is 14 amino acids long. CDR3 residues: CASSDKRTTKEAFF. CDR3 bases: TGCGCCAGCAGCGATAAAAGGACAACAAAGGAAGCTTTCTTT.

J is TRBJ2-2 and V is TRBV29-1; D is ambiguous. Germline V CDR1 and CDR2: SQVTM, ANQGSEA. The V gene lost 1 base and the J gene lost 1 base, with 7 bases spanning the gap. CDR3 size: 14 residues. CDR3: CSVEGTWNTGELFF. The CDR3, as DNA: TGCAGCGTTGAAGGGACGTGGAACACCGGGGAGCTGTTTTTT.

The chain links TRBV5-4 to TRBJ1-2; tentative D call: TRBD1 (5 bases). The CDR3 is 13 amino acids. Germline V lookup: CDR1 SGHNT, CDR2 YYREEE (reference sequence). Trimming shortened V by 0 bases and J by 6 bases, and 9 bases separated the two germline ends. CDR3 nucleotides: TGTGCCAGCAGCTTGGCCGGAGGGGATGGCTACACCTTC. Translation: CASSLAGGDGYTF.

The rearrangement links TRBV9 to TRBJ1-1; D is undetermined. Per germline, CDR1 SGDLS and CDR2 YYNGEE. The CDR3 is 13 amino acids. Trimming cost V 0 bases and J 8 bases, with 11 bases left between them. The CDR3 loop is CASSVEPATEAFF. CDR3 DNA sequence: TGTGCCAGCAGCGTAGAACCGGCCACCGAAGCTTTCTTT. Full variable domain (remainder filled in from reference TRBV9 and TRBJ1-1): DSGVTQTPKHLITATGQRVTLRCSPRSGDLSVYWYQQSLDQGLQFLIQYYNGEERAKGNILERFSAQQFPDLHSELNLSSLELGDSALYFCASSVEPATEAFFGQGTRLTVV.

This chain connects TRBV11-2 to TRBJ1-4; D may be TRBD1 (6 bases). The CDR3 consists of 15 residues. The V gene's germline CDR1 is SGHAT and CDR2 FQNNGV. Trimming removed 3 bases at V and 0 bases at J, with 8 bases between. CDR3 bases: TGTGCCAGCAGCTTCGGGACAACAACTAATGAAAAACTGTTTTTT. The encoded protein is CASSFGTTTNEKLFF.

The V call is TRBV7-2, the J call TRBJ2-1, with D possibly matching TRBD2 (7 bases). Per germline, CDR1 SGHTA and CDR2 FQGNSA. The V and J ends lost 4 bases and 9 bases respectively, with 19 bases between them. The CDR3 length is 15 residues. The CDR3 nucleotides are TGTGCCAGCAGCTACGACCGGGGGGCCCAGGGTGAGCAGTTCTTC. This gives the protein CASSYDRGAQGEQFF.

V gene TRBV13 combines with J gene TRBJ1-4; D gene ambiguous. CDR1 and CDR2 (germline): PRHDT, FYEKMQ (reference sequence). V dropped 0 bases and J dropped 1 base, with 9 bases sitting between them. The CDR3 has 16 residues. The CDR3 loop is CASSLGGVGTNEKLFF. The CDR3 DNA sequence: TGTGCCAGCAGCTTAGGGGGAGTAGGAACTAATGAAAAACTGTTTTTT.

For the CDR3, the DNA is TGTGCCAGCAGCCCCCCCGGAGTTAGGATGAACACTGAAGCTTTCTTT. Its translation is CASSPPGVRMNTEAFF. This chain joins TRBV9 and TRBJ1-1; the D is unclear. V was cut by 4 bases and J by 0 bases, with 16 bases left in between. CDR1 and CDR2 (germline): SGDLS, YYNGEE. The CDR3 sequence is 16 residues long. The entire variable domain, with the rest obtained from reference TRBV9 and TRBJ1-1, is as follows: DSGVTQTPKHLITATGQRVTLRCSPRSGDLSVYWYQQSLDQGLQFLIQYYNGEERAKGNILERFSAQQFPDLHSELNLSSLELGDSALYFCASSPPGVRMNTEAFFGQGTRLTVV.

The J gene is TRBJ2-1, the V gene TRBV25-1, with D possibly being TRBD1 (6 bases). V was cut by 6 bases and J by 4 bases, with 10 bases left in between. Germline assignment: CDR1 MGHDK and CDR2 SYGVNS. The CDR3 covers 13 residues. The CDR3 DNA reads as TGTGCCAGCAGCCGGACAGCTTACAATGAGCAGTTCTTC. Its translation: CASSRTAYNEQFF. The complete variable domain, with remaining parts taken from reference TRBV25-1 and TRBJ2-1, reads EADIYQTPRYLVIGTGKKITLECSQTMGHDKMYWYQQDPGMELHLIHYSYGVNSTEKGDLSSESTVSRIRTEHFPLTLESARPSHTSQYLCASSRTAYNEQFFGPGTRLTVL.

The chain combines TRBV28 with TRBJ2-7; D gene uncertain. The germline CDR1 and CDR2 sequences are MDHEN and SYDVKM. The CDR3 has 14 amino acids. Trimming left V 7 bases short and J 2 bases short, with 15 bases between. The CDR3 nucleotides read TGTGCCAGCAAGACCCAAGGCAGAACCTACGAGCAGTACTTC. Residues: CASKTQGRTYEQYF.

The rearrangement uses TRBV21-1 and TRBJ1-2. TRBV21-1 is classified as a pseudogene. This CDR3 is built from 13 residues. The CDR3 DNA sequence: TGTGCCAGCAGCAACCTTAACGGCTATGGCTACACCTTC. Its protein is CASSNLNGYGYTF.

The chain couples TRBV5-1 to TRBJ2-7; TRBD1 is a possible D gene (6 bases). The CDR3 runs 15 residues. Germline V gene lookup returns CDR1 SGHRS and CDR2 YFSETQ. V was shortened by 0 bases and J by 2 bases, with 12 bases between the two germline ends. CDR3 protein: CASSLAGAPAYEQYF. In DNA form, the CDR3 reads TGCGCCAGCAGCTTGGCAGGGGCCCCCGCCTACGAGCAGTACTTC.

Regarding this clone: One end of the junction does not line up with germline, which may come from a read error. The chain recombines TRBV4-3 with TRBJ2-1, with 10 nucleotides matching TRBD1. There are 14 residues in the CDR3. The germline V gene encodes CDR1 LGHNA and CDR2 YSLEER. This chain's CDR3 is CASRPTGGAVKMVF. CDR3 bases: TGCGCCAGCAGGCCGACAGGGGGCGCAGTAAAAATGGTCTTC.

This chain joins TRBV4-2 and TRBJ2-5; 8 bases line up with TRBD2. CDR1 and CDR2 from the germline V gene are LGHNA and YNFKEQ. Trimming at V came to 4 bases and at J to 2 bases, leaving 15 bases not matched to a gene. The CDR3 has 18 amino acids. The CDR3 DNA reads as TGTGCCAGCAGCCCCTTTCAATCTAGCGGGCCATCTCAAGAGACCCAGTACTTC. Translated: CASSPFQSSGPSQETQYF.

The count of this clone is one. The gene calls are TRBV7-9 and TRBJ2-5; 7 nucleotides match TRBD1. V was clipped by 5 bases and J by 2 bases; unmatched bases: 8. Germline V gives CDR1 SEHNR, CDR2 FQNEAQ (reference sequence). This CDR3 spans 15 amino acids. In DNA form, the CDR3 reads TGTGCCAGCAGCCTGGGACAGCTCAAGCAAGAGACCCAGTACTTC. It yields the protein CASSLGQLKQETQYF.

The chain joins TRBV5-5 to TRBJ2-2; 8 bases are shared with TRBD1. CDR3 length: 16 amino acids. J was trimmed by 4 bases and V by 0 bases; bases with no gene match: 5. Germline V gives CDR1 SGHKS, CDR2 YYEKEE (reference sequence). The CDR3 DNA reads as TGTGCCAGCAGCTTGGGGTGGACAGGGATCACCGGGGAGCTGTTTTTT. Translating gives CASSLGWTGITGELFF.

The CDR3 sequence is CASSPHGLAGAGELFF. The CDR3 region has the DNA TGCGCCAGCAGCCCCCACGGACTAGCGGGGGCCGGGGAGCTGTTTTTT. V gene TRBV5-1 combines with J gene TRBJ2-2, with 13 bases that match TRBD2. Trimming at V came to 4 bases and at J to 6 bases, leaving 6 bases not matched to a gene. The germline V gene has CDR1 SGHRS and CDR2 YFSETQ. This CDR3 region has 16 residues. The whole variable domain, filled in from reference TRBV5-1 and TRBJ2-2, reads KAGVTQTPRYLIKTRGQQVTLSCSPISGHRSVSWYQQTPGQGLQFLFEYFSETQRNKGNFPGRFSGRQFSNSRSEMNVSTLELGDSALYLCASSPHGLAGAGELFFGEGSRLTVL.

The genes are TRBV19 and TRBJ2-5; D unclear. CDR1 and CDR2 (germline): LNHDA, SQIVND (reference sequence). V lost 3 bases to trimming and J lost 3 bases, with 8 bases between them. The CDR3 extends over 13 amino acids. The CDR3 loop reads CASSMGLEETQYF. CDR3 bases: TGTGCCAGTAGTATGGGGTTGGAAGAGACCCAGTACTTC.

This sequence joins TRBV5-1 and TRBJ2-5, with D maybe TRBD2 (5 bases). Germline V gives CDR1 SGHRS, CDR2 YFSETQ. V gave up 0 bases and J gave up 4 bases, with 10 bases separating them. The CDR3 is 14 amino acids. DNA for the CDR3: TGCGCCAGCAGCTTGGTGGCTAGCCGAGAGACCCAGTACTTC. Its protein product is CASSLVASRETQYF.

J is TRBJ2-7 and V is TRBV3-1 (or the pseudogene TRBV3-2), with D possibly matching TRBD1 (6 bases). The V gene's germline CDR1 is LGHDT and CDR2 YNNKEL (reference sequence). There are 14 residues in the CDR3. The V and J ends lost 4 bases and 5 bases respectively, with 15 bases between them. In nucleotides, the CDR3 is TGTGCCAGCAGCCCCCGCCTCAGGGGCCACGAGCAGTACTTC. It is translated as CASSPRLRGHEQYF.

This clone was detected only once. The V gene is TRBV19, the J gene TRBJ2-7, with 8 bases matching TRBD1. Losses at the gene ends were 5 bases for V and 2 bases for J; bases not matched to a gene: 8. CDR1 is LNHDA, CDR2 SQIVND, per germline (reference sequence). This CDR3 region has 15 residues. The CDR3 loop reads CASSSNRGAAYEQYF. Written as DNA, the CDR3 is TGTGCCAGTAGTTCCAACAGGGGGGCAGCCTACGAGCAGTACTTC.

The CDR3 nucleotides read TGTGCCAGCAGCTTAAAGAGGCAGGGGAGGTGGAACACTGAAGCTTTCTTT. It translates to CASSLKRQGRWNTEAFF. This chain connects TRBV11-2 to TRBJ1-1; a possible D gene is TRBD1 (6 bases). This CDR3 is 17 amino acids long. CDR1 is SGHAT, CDR2 FQNNGV, per germline. Trimming took 2 bases from V and 1 from J, leaving 17 bases between them. The variable domain in full, completed from reference TRBV11-2 and TRBJ1-1, reads EAGVAQSPRYKIIEKRQSVAFWCNPISGHATLYWYQQILGQGPKLLIQFQNNGVVDDSQLPKDRFSAERLKGVDSTLKIQPAKLEDSAVYLCASSLKRQGRWNTEAFFGQGTRLTVV.